What follows are 13 T cell receptor beta chains derived from one specimen sequenced in a study of cytomegalovirus exposure and HLA in healthy donors. The PCR was carried out with 60 Vbeta primers and 13 Jbeta primers. Repertoires were generated with immunoSEQ multiplex PCR, while TCRdb's copy carries only in-frame clones and drops some. Counted here are roughly 110,000 clones, about 85% occurring once; the ten biggest clones make up approximately 2%. Sequenced material: PBMCs. All receptors come from a man aged 25 to 40 in good health and CMV-seronegative.

This sequence joins TRBV11-2 and TRBJ2-4; 7 positions match TRBD1. V dropped 5 bases and J dropped 6; count of bases not matched to a gene: 7. This CDR3 is 14 amino acids long. The germline V gene encodes CDR1 SGHAT and CDR2 FQNNGV. The CDR3 protein is CASSVGTARNIQYF. In DNA form, the CDR3 reads TGTGCCAGCAGCGTCGGGACAGCGAGAAACATTCAGTACTTC.

The rearrangement joins TRBV5-4 to TRBJ1-2; 12 bases are a match to TRBD1. Germline CDR1 and CDR2: SGHNT and YYREEE (reference sequence). This CDR3 has 15 amino acids. Trimming at V came to 2 bases and at J to 8 bases, leaving 7 bases not matched to a gene. The DNA for the CDR3 is TGTGCCAGCAGCTTCCCGGGACAGGGGGCGGGGGGCTACACCTTC. It specifies CASSFPGQGAGGYTF.

The CDR3 here is CASTQSTGTGIYEQYF. CDR3 DNA sequence: TGTGCCAGCACCCAATCCACCGGGACAGGAATCTACGAGCAGTACTTC. V gene TRBV2 combines with J gene TRBJ2-7; 8 bases are a match to TRBD1. This CDR3 is built from 16 residues. Germline CDR1 SNHLY, CDR2 FYNNEI. Trimming removed 7 bases from V and 3 bases from J; junction bases left unmatched: 14.

The chain has TRBV2 and TRBJ1-1; D unclear. Trimming shortened V by 4 bases and J by 8 bases, and 5 bases separated the two germline ends. Germline values: CDR1 SNHLY, CDR2 FYNNEI. This CDR3 has 10 residues. CDR3 amino acids: CASSGREAFF. The CDR3 bases are TGTGCCAGCAGTGGCCGGGAAGCTTTCTTT. Full variable domain (outside the CDR3, taken from reference TRBV2 and TRBJ1-1): EPEVTQTPSHQVTQMGQEVILRCVPISNHLYFYWYRQILGQKVEFLVSFYNNEISEKSEIFDDQFSVERPDGSNFTLKIRSTKLEDSAMYFCASSGREAFFGQGTRLTVV.

This clone was seen more than once but under ten times. The J gene is TRBJ1-5, the V gene TRBV19; unclear D gene. The ends were cut back, 6 bases at V and 0 bases at J, with 15 bases in the middle. CDR3 size: 16 residues. CDR1 and CDR2 from the germline V gene are LNHDA and SQIVND (reference sequence). The CDR3 DNA follows: TGTGCCAGTAGCCCCCCCCCACAGAATAGCAATCAGCCCCAGCATTTT. It specifies CASSPPPQNSNQPQHF.

The chain is built from TRBV29-1 and TRBJ2-7, with a weak D call TRBD2 (6 bases). Trimming pared 1 base from V and 5 bases from J, leaving 12 bases between. Germline CDR1 SQVTM, CDR2 ANQGSEA. The CDR3 consists of 13 residues. CDR3 nucleotides: TGCAGCGTTGAAGCGGGAGCCCTCGACGAGCAGTACTTC. Translation: CSVEAGALDEQYF.

The V and J genes are TRBV18 and TRBJ1-2, with TRBD1 matching 7 bases. The CDR3 runs 15 residues. V shed 5 bases and J 0 bases; nucleotides not matched to a gene: 6. The germline gives CDR1 KGHSH, CDR2 LQKENI. The CDR3 bases are TGTGCCAGCTCATACGGACAGGCCACTAACTATGGCTACACCTTC. This codes for CASSYGQATNYGYTF.

The chain carries TRBV14 and TRBJ1-2; maybe TRBD1 (6 bases). Trimming took 4 bases from V and 8 from J, leaving 14 bases between them. This CDR3 contains 13 residues. Per germline, CDR1 SGHDN and CDR2 FVKESK. The CDR3 bases are TGTGCCAGCAGCCGACAACAGGGCTTCGGCTACACCTTC. This sequence encodes CASSRQQGFGYTF.

This chain links TRBV7-2 with TRBJ2-7; unclear D gene. The V gene lost 1 base and the J gene lost 6 bases, with 10 bases spanning the gap. From germline, CDR1 is SGHTA and CDR2 FQGNSA. The CDR3 length is 13 residues. CDR3 sequence reads: CASSLEARGEQYF. As DNA, the CDR3 is TGTGCCAGCAGCTTAGAAGCTAGAGGCGAGCAGTACTTC.

A single count supports this clone. V gene TRBV18 combines with J gene TRBJ2-7; 7 bases line up with TRBD1. Germline CDR1 and CDR2: KGHSH and LQKENI. V lost 4 bases to trimming and J lost 4 bases; unmatched junction nucleotides: 7. The CDR3 length is 14 residues. The CDR3 DNA reads as TGTGCCAGCTCACTAGACAGGGACCCTTACGAGCAGTACTTC. It codes for CASSLDRDPYEQYF.

The J gene is TRBJ1-1, the V gene TRBV5-1, with 7 bases lining up with TRBD1. In germline, CDR1 is SGHRS, CDR2 YFSETQ. V was pared by 0 bases and J by 0 bases, with 5 bases of the junction left unmatched. The CDR3 is made up of 16 amino acids. CDR3 region: CASSLGLTGLNTEAFF. The CDR3 nucleotides read TGCGCCAGCAGCTTGGGCCTGACAGGGCTGAACACTGAAGCTTTCTTT.

V usage is TRBV13 and J usage is TRBJ2-1; 12 positions match TRBD2. The V and J ends lost 4 bases and 6 bases, in that order; junction bases with no gene match: 4. CDR3 length equals 15 residues. CDR1 and CDR2 from the germline V gene are PRHDT and FYEKMQ (reference sequence). The CDR3 here is CASSSASGRGNEQFF. As DNA, the CDR3 is TGTGCCAGCAGCTCCGCTAGCGGGAGGGGCAATGAGCAGTTCTTC. The full variable domain, with the rest looked up from reference TRBV13 and TRBJ2-1, is AAGVIQSPRHLIKEKRETATLKCYPIPRHDTVYWYQQGPGQDPQFLISFYEKMQSDKGSIPDRFSAQQFSDYHSELNMSSLELGDSALYFCASSSASGRGNEQFFGPGTRLTVL.

The rearrangement joins TRBV10-1 to TRBJ2-7; D perhaps matches TRBD2 (5 bases). V was cut by 2 bases and J by 0 bases, with 17 bases left in between. Germline CDR1 and CDR2: WNHNN and SYGVQD (reference sequence). This CDR3 region has 17 residues. This chain's CDR3 is CASSEGFGGLSSYEQYF. In DNA form, the CDR3 reads TGCGCCAGCAGTGAGGGATTCGGCGGACTGAGCTCCTACGAGCAGTACTTC.